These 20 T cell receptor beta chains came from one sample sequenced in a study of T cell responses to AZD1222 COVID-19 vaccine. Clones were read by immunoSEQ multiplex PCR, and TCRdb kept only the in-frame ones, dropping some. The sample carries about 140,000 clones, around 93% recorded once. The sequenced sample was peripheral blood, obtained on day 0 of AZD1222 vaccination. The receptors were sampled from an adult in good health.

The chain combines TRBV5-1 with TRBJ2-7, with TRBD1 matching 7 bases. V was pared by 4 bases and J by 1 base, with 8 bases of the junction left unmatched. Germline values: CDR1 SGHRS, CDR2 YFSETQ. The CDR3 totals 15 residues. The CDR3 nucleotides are TGCGCCAGCAGCATTACCGGGACAGCTTCCTACGAGCAGTACTTC. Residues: CASSITGTASYEQYF.

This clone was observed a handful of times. In nucleotides, the CDR3 is TGCGCCAGCAGTGGCCTTGACTGGGAGGCTTTCTTT. It translates to CASSGLDWEAFF. V is TRBV10-1 and J is TRBJ1-1, with D hard to call. The CDR3 consists of 12 residues. V lost 4 bases to trimming and J lost 11 bases, with 14 bases between them. Germline V gene lookup returns CDR1 WNHNN and CDR2 SYGVQD (reference sequence).

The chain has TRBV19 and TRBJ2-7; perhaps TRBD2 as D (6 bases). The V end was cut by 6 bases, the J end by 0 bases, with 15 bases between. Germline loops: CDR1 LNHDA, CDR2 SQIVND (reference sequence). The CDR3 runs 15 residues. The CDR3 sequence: CASSPGLLSSYEQYF. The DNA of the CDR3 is TGTGCCAGTAGCCCGGGACTCCTTAGCTCCTACGAGCAGTACTTC.

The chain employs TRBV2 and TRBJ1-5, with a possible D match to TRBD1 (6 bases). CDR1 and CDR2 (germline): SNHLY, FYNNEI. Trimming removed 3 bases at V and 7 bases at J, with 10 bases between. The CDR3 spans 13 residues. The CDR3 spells CASSDYRDQPQHF. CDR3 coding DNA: TGTGCCAGCAGTGATTACAGGGACCAGCCCCAGCATTTT.

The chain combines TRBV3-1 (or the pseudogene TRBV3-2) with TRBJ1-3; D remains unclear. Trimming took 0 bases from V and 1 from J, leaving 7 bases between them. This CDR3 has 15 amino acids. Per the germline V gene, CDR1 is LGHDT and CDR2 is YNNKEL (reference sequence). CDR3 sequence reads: CASSQDRVSGNTIYF. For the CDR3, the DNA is TGTGCCAGCAGCCAAGACCGGGTATCTGGAAACACCATATATTTT.

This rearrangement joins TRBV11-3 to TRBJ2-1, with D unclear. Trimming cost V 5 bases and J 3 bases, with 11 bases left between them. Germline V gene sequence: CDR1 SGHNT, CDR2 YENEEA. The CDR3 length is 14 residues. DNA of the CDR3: TGTGCCAGCAGCACGCGGTCTTTCTACAATGAGCAGTTCTTC. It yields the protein CASSTRSFYNEQFF. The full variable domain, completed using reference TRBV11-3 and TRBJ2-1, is EAGVVQSPRYKIIEKKQPVAFWCNPISGHNTLYWYLQNLGQGPELLIRYENEEAVDDSQLPKDRFSAERLKGVDSTLKIQPAELGDSAVYLCASSTRSFYNEQFFGPGTRLTVL.

The CDR3 DNA reads TGCGCCAGCAGCTTGCTGGGGGGAGAGACCCAGTACTTC. Amino acid sequence: CASSLLGGETQYF. The chain recombines TRBV5-1 with TRBJ2-5; D perhaps matches TRBD2 (6 bases). Germline V gene sequence: CDR1 SGHRS, CDR2 YFSETQ. Between the trimmed V and J ends, which lost 1 base and 4 bases, there was a span of 8 bases. The CDR3 is 13 residues long.

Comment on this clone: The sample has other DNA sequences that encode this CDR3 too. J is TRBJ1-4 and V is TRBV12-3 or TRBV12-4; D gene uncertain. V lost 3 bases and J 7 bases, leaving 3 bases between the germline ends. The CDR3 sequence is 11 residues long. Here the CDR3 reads CASSFGEKLFF. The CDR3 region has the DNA TGTGCCAGCAGTTTCGGTGAAAAACTGTTTTTT.

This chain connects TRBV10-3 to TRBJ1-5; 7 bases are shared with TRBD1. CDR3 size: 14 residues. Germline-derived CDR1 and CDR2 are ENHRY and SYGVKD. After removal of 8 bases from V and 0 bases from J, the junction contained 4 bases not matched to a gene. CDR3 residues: CAIQGGNSNQPQHF. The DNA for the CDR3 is TGTGCCATCCAGGGGGGGAATAGCAATCAGCCCCAGCATTTT.

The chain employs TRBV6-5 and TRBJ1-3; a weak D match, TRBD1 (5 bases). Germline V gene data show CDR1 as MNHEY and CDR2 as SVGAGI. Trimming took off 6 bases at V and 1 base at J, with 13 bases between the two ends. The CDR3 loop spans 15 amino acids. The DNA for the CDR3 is TGTGCCAGCAGCCACGGGGGAACGTCTGGAAACACCATATATTTT. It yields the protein CASSHGGTSGNTIYF.

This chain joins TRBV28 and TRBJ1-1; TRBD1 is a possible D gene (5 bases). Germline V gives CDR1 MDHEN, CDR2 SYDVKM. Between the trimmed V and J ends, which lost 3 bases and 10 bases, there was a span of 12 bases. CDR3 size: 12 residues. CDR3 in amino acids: CASSFGRVIAFF. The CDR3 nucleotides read TGTGCCAGCAGTTTTGGCAGGGTGATAGCTTTCTTT. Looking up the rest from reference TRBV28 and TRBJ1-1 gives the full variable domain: DVKVTQSSRYLVKRTGEKVFLECVQDMDHENMFWYRQDPGLGLRLIYFSYDVKMKEKGDIPEGYSVSREKKERFSLILESASTNQTSMYLCASSFGRVIAFFGQGTRLTVV.

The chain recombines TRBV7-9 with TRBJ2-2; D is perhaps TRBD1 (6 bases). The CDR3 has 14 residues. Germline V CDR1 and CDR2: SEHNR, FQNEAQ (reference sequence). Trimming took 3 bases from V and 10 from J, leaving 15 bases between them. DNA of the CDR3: TGTGCCAGCAGCTTTGCAGGGGCTTTGCAGGAGCTGTTTTTT. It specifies CASSFAGALQELFF.

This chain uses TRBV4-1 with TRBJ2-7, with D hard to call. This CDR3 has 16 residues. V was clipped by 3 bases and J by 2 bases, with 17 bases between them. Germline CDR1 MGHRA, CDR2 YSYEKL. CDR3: CASSQEPARTTYEQYF. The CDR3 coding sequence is TGCGCCAGCAGCCAGGAGCCAGCGAGGACCACCTACGAGCAGTACTTC.

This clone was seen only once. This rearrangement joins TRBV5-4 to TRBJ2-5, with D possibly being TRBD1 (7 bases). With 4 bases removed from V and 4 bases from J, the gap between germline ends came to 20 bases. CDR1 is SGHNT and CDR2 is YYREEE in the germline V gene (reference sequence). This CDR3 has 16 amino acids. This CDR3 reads CASSGRGFRELETQYF. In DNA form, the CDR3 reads TGTGCCAGCAGCGGCAGGGGGTTTCGGGAGCTAGAGACCCAGTACTTC.

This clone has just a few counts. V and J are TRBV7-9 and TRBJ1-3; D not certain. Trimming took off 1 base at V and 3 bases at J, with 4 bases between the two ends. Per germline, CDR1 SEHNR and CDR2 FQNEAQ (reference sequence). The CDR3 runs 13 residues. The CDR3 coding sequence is TGTGCCAGCAGCTTAGTGGGTGGAAACACCATATATTTT. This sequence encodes CASSLVGGNTIYF.

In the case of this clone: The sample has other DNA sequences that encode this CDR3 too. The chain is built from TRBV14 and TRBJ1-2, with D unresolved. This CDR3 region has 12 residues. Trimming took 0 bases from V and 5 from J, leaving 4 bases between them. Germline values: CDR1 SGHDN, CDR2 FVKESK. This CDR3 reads CASSQDGYGYTF. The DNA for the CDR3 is TGTGCCAGCAGCCAAGACGGGTATGGCTACACCTTC.

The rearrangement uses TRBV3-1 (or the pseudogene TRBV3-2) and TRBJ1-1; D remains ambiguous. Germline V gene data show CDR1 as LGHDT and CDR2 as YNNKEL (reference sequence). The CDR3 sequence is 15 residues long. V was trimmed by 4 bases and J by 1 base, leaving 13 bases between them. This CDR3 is CASSPLAFGNTEAFF. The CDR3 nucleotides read TGTGCCAGCAGCCCACTCGCCTTTGGGAACACTGAAGCTTTCTTT.

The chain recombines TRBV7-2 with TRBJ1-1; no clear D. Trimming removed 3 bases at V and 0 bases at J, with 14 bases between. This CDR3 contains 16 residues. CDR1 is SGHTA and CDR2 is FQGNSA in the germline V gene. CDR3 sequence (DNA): TGTGCCAGCAGCTTTATAGAGTTTTTCATGAACACTGAAGCTTTCTTT. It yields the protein CASSFIEFFMNTEAFF.

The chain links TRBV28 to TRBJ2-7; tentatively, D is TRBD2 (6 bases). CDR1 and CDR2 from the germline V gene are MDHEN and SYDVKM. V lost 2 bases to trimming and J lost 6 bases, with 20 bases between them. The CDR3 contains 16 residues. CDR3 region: CASSLAAGSAISEQYF. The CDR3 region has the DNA TGTGCCAGCAGTTTAGCCGCCGGGAGCGCGATTAGCGAGCAGTACTTC.

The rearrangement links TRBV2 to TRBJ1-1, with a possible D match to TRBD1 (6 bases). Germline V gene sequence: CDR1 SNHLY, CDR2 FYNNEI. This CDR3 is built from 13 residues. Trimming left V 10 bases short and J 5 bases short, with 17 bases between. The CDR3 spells CATMGTGKTEAFF. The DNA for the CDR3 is TGTGCCACCATGGGAACAGGGAAAACTGAAGCTTTCTTT.